The 24 T cell receptor beta chains listed next were all sequenced from one sample in a study of T cell changes during pregnancy in multiple sclerosis. Assay: immunoSEQ multiplex PCR; the TCRdb copy retains only in-frame clones and omits some. The sample comprises 40,000 to 60,000 clones, 90% to 95% of which are singletons, and less than 6% rests with the top ten. Source: CD8+ T cells from peripheral blood mononuclear cells, taken before pregnancy. The receptor source for this set is a female donor with multiple sclerosis, enrolled in a pregnancy study.

The chain links TRBV4-2 to TRBJ2-7; weak D call: TRBD1 (5 bases). The CDR3 spans 12 residues. Trimming took off 0 bases at V and 6 bases at J, with 6 bases between the two ends. The V gene's germline CDR1 is LGHNA and CDR2 YNFKEQ. The CDR3 here is CASSQDRVEQYF. CDR3 nucleotides: TGTGCCAGCAGCCAAGACAGGGTCGAGCAGTACTTC.

This clone was seen only a few times. The chain carries TRBV5-1 and TRBJ2-1; 10 nucleotides agree with TRBD2. The CDR3 spans 19 residues. The junction had 15 bases not matched to a gene; V was cut back by 4 bases and J by 2 bases. The germline V gene encodes CDR1 SGHRS and CDR2 YFSETQ. CDR3 protein: CASSAAGASGRRAYNEQFF. CDR3 bases: TGCGCCAGCAGCGCGGCGGGGGCTAGCGGGAGAAGGGCCTACAATGAGCAGTTCTTC. Full variable domain (missing parts from reference TRBV5-1 and TRBJ2-1): KAGVTQTPRYLIKTRGQQVTLSCSPISGHRSVSWYQQTPGQGLQFLFEYFSETQRNKGNFPGRFSGRQFSNSRSEMNVSTLELGDSALYLCASSAAGASGRRAYNEQFFGPGTRLTVL.

The sample holds one count of this clone. The chain joins TRBV5-1 to TRBJ2-1, with D maybe TRBD2 (7 bases). CDR3 size: 15 residues. CDR1 SGHRS and CDR2 YFSETQ come from the germline V gene. The germline V and J ends were trimmed by 7 bases and 8 bases, with 22 bases remaining between them. The DNA for the CDR3 is TGCGCCAGCCGCGAGGGAGGGGGAGTAGCGGATGAGCAGTTCTTC. It specifies CASREGGGVADEQFF.

V is TRBV7-2 and J is TRBJ1-1; TRBD1 agrees at 7 bases. V shed 5 bases, J shed 4 bases, and the junction held 4 bases outside the gene matches. The CDR3 has 13 amino acids. Germline V gene lookup returns CDR1 SGHTA and CDR2 FQGNSA. For the CDR3, the DNA is TGTGCCAGCAGCGATCACAGGGGCACTGAAGCTTTCTTT. It yields the protein CASSDHRGTEAFF.

This clone has just one count. V usage is TRBV27 and J usage is TRBJ1-1, with TRBD1 as a possible D gene (6 bases). The CDR3 is 13 amino acids. Germline V CDR1 and CDR2: MNHEY, SMNVEV (reference sequence). Trimming took 6 bases from V and 3 from J, leaving 11 bases between them. The CDR3 is CASRDGGHTEAFF. The DNA of the CDR3 is TGTGCCAGCAGGGACGGGGGGCACACTGAAGCTTTCTTT.

As regards this clone: This may come from a read error, since a much larger clone is one base off. Different DNA sequences within this sample yield the same CDR3. CDR3 region: CASSFEGDQPQHF. The CDR3 DNA reads as TGCGCCAGCAGCTTTGAGGGAGATCAGCCCCAGCATTTT. The chain recombines TRBV5-1 with TRBJ1-5; D not certain. The V gene lost 2 bases and the J gene lost 5 bases, with 8 bases spanning the gap. In germline, CDR1 is SGHRS, CDR2 YFSETQ. This CDR3 region has 13 residues.

The J gene is TRBJ2-2, the V gene TRBV30; 7 bases are shared with TRBD1. The CDR3 runs to 16 residues. Germline CDR1 GTSNPN, CDR2 SVGIG (reference sequence). With 1 base clipped from V and 5 bases from J, the junction kept 10 bases outside the gene matches. CDR3 nucleotide sequence: TGTGCCTGGAGTGCACAGGGGAAGGATCAGACCGGGGAGCTGTTTTTT. This translates into CAWSAQGKDQTGELFF.

This chain links TRBV27 with TRBJ1-2; D is undetermined. The germline gives CDR1 MNHEY, CDR2 SMNVEV (reference sequence). The CDR3 extends over 13 amino acids. V was shortened by 4 bases and J by 3 bases, with 9 bases between the two germline ends. The CDR3: CASSSMADYGYTF. Here the CDR3 DNA reads TGTGCCAGCAGTTCAATGGCCGACTATGGCTACACCTTC.

V is TRBV5-4 and J is TRBJ2-5, with 9 bases aligning to TRBD1. Trimming at V came to 4 bases and at J to 5 bases, leaving 18 bases not matched to a gene. This CDR3 contains 18 residues. In germline, CDR1 is SGHNT, CDR2 YYREEE (reference sequence). The CDR3 DNA sequence: TGTGCCAGCAGCCCTGGGACAGGGAAGGTTCTAACACTGGAGACCCAGTACTTC. Protein: CASSPGTGKVLTLETQYF.

This clone appeared a few times. The chain combines TRBV27 with TRBJ1-1; D is undetermined. The germline gives CDR1 MNHEY, CDR2 SMNVEV (reference sequence). The CDR3 length is 15 residues. V lost 6 bases and J 2 bases, leaving 16 bases between the germline ends. The CDR3 nucleotides read TGTGCCAGCAGACCTCGAATCGGTCTTAACACTGAAGCTTTCTTT. Amino acid sequence: CASRPRIGLNTEAFF.

The V call is TRBV27, the J call TRBJ2-3; a weak D match, TRBD2 (5 bases). V was cut by 5 bases and J by 1 base, with 16 bases left in between. Germline CDR1 reads MNHEY; CDR2 reads SMNVEV (reference sequence). The CDR3 has 16 amino acids. This CDR3 reads CASSTIPRTGTDTQYF. The CDR3 DNA reads TGTGCCAGCAGTACCATCCCGCGGACTGGCACAGATACGCAGTATTTT.

The chain carries TRBV6-5 and TRBJ2-7, with D tentatively TRBD2 (5 bases). CDR1 is MNHEY and CDR2 is SVGAGI in the germline V gene. Trimming took 0 bases from V and 2 from J, leaving 14 bases between them. The CDR3 consists of 16 residues. This chain's CDR3 is CASSYSESGLPYEQYF. The CDR3 DNA is TGTGCCAGCAGTTACTCAGAGTCCGGACTCCCCTACGAGCAGTACTTC.

The rearrangement links TRBV9 to TRBJ2-1; no definite D call. Between the trimmed V and J ends, which lost 0 bases and 4 bases, there was a span of 5 bases. CDR1 is SGDLS and CDR2 is YYNGEE in the germline V gene. The CDR3 is made up of 13 amino acids. The CDR3 sequence is CASSVVSYNEQFF. Written as DNA, the CDR3 is TGTGCCAGCAGCGTAGTCAGTTACAATGAGCAGTTCTTC.

This clone was observed many times. The rearrangement links TRBV9 to TRBJ2-7; 13 bases are a match to TRBD2. The CDR3 spans 16 residues. With V trimmed by 4 bases and J by 5 bases, 9 bases remained unmatched. Germline V lookup: CDR1 SGDLS, CDR2 YYNGEE. The CDR3 sequence: CASSPRTSGRTDEQYF. Written as DNA, the CDR3 is TGTGCCAGCAGCCCCCGGACTAGCGGGAGAACCGACGAGCAGTACTTC. The entire variable domain, with the rest obtained from reference TRBV9 and TRBJ2-7, is as follows: DSGVTQTPKHLITATGQRVTLRCSPRSGDLSVYWYQQSLDQGLQFLIQYYNGEERAKGNILERFSAQQFPDLHSELNLSSLELGDSALYFCASSPRTSGRTDEQYFGPGTRLTVT.

This chain joins TRBV7-9 and TRBJ1-2; tentative D call: TRBD1 (6 bases). The germline CDR1 and CDR2 sequences are SEHNR and FQNEAQ (reference sequence). The V end was cut by 5 bases, the J end by 5 bases, with 18 bases between. The CDR3 covers 15 residues. The DNA for the CDR3 is TGTGCCAGCAGCCTAAGCGGGGGCTCAGCGTATGGCTACACCTTC. Residues: CASSLSGGSAYGYTF.

As for this clone: Different DNA sequences within this sample yield the same CDR3. V and J are TRBV19 and TRBJ2-7, with a tentative D call TRBD1 (5 bases). CDR1 is LNHDA, CDR2 SQIVND, per germline (reference sequence). Trimming cost V 3 bases and J 4 bases, with 13 bases left between them. The CDR3 runs to 14 residues. The CDR3: CASSIGQGAYEQYF. The CDR3 region has the DNA TGTGCCAGTAGTATCGGACAAGGGGCGTACGAGCAGTACTTC. Full variable domain (outside the CDR3, taken from reference TRBV19 and TRBJ2-7): DGGITQSPKYLFRKEGQNVTLSCEQNLNHDAMYWYRQDPGQGLRLIYYSQIVNDFQKGDIAEGYSVSREKKESFPLTVTSAQKNPTAFYLCASSIGQGAYEQYFGPGTRLTVT.

This rearrangement joins TRBV4-1 to TRBJ1-4, with 9 bases identical to TRBD1. This CDR3 has 15 amino acids. Germline CDR1 and CDR2: MGHRA and YSYEKL. V lost 4 bases to trimming and J lost 8 bases; unmatched junction nucleotides: 8. The CDR3 region is CASSPGTGRGEKLFF. The CDR3 DNA reads as TGCGCCAGCAGCCCCGGGACAGGGAGGGGAGAAAAACTGTTTTTT.

This chain connects TRBV4-1 to TRBJ2-7; 7 nucleotides align to TRBD1. Looked up from germline, CDR1 is MGHRA and CDR2 is YSYEKL. This CDR3 is built from 15 residues. V dropped 4 bases and J dropped 0; count of bases not matched to a gene: 6. CDR3 DNA: TGCGCCAGCAGCCCCACCCGGGACAGCTCCTACGAGCAGTACTTC. It encodes CASSPTRDSSYEQYF.

The chain is built from TRBV19 and TRBJ1-5, with a weak D call TRBD1 (6 bases). The CDR3 is made up of 14 amino acids. Germline CDR1 is LNHDA and CDR2 is SQIVND (reference sequence). V gave up 3 bases and J gave up 6 bases, with 12 bases separating them. CDR3 DNA: TGTGCCAGTAGTATTCAGGGGATTCGTCAGCCCCAGCATTTT. It is translated as CASSIQGIRQPQHF.

This clone was recorded once. The chain uses TRBV28 and TRBJ1-4; D is possibly TRBD1 (5 bases). V was pared by 3 bases and J by 3 bases, with 11 bases between. There are 15 residues in the CDR3. The germline gives CDR1 MDHEN, CDR2 SYDVKM. The CDR3 reads CASSFLPGPNEKLFF. The CDR3 bases are TGTGCCAGCAGTTTCCTACCAGGGCCTAATGAAAAACTGTTTTTT.

The chain employs TRBV11-2 and TRBJ2-1; D unclear. CDR1 and CDR2 (germline): SGHAT, FQNNGV. Trimming took off 5 bases at V and 0 bases at J, with 11 bases between the two ends. CDR3 length: 15 amino acids. In DNA, the CDR3 is TGTGCCAGCAGCCGGTCTTCGGGCTCCTACAATGAGCAGTTCTTC. It yields the protein CASSRSSGSYNEQFF.

The chain is built from TRBV19 and TRBJ1-5; no definite D call. This CDR3 contains 15 residues. Per the germline V gene, CDR1 is LNHDA and CDR2 is SQIVND (reference sequence). V lost 3 bases to trimming and J lost 0 bases, with 9 bases between them. In DNA, the CDR3 is TGTGCCAGTAGTATTAGCGGATATAGCAATCAGCCCCAGCATTTT. Amino acids: CASSISGYSNQPQHF.

Worth noting for this clone: Other DNA sequences within the sample encode an identical CDR3. V and J are TRBV5-1 and TRBJ2-1, with D possibly matching TRBD2 (6 bases). With 0 bases removed from V and 6 bases from J, the gap between germline ends came to 10 bases. Germline loops: CDR1 SGHRS, CDR2 YFSETQ. This CDR3 has 14 amino acids. For the CDR3, the DNA is TGCGCCAGCAGCTTGGCCGGAGGGACCAATGAGCAGTTCTTC. This gives the protein CASSLAGGTNEQFF.

The rearrangement uses TRBV30 and TRBJ2-1; D call uncertain. V lost 3 bases, J lost 10 bases, and 10 bases lay in between. This CDR3 contains 11 residues. Germline V gene data show CDR1 as GTSNPN and CDR2 as SVGIG (reference sequence). The DNA for the CDR3 is TGTGCCTGGAGCCCCCCGGAGGAGCAGTTCTTC. This encodes CAWSPPEEQFF.